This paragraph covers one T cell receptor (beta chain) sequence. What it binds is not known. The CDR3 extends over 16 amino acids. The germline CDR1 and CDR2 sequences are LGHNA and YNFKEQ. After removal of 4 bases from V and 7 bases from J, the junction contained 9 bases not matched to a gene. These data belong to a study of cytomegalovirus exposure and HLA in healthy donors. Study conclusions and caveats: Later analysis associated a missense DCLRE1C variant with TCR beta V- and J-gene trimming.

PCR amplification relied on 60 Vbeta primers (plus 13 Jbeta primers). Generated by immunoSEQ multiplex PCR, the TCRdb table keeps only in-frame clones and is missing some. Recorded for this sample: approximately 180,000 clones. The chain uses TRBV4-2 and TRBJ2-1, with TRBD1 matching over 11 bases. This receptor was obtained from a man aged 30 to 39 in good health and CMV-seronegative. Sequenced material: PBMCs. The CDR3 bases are TGTGCCAGCAGCCTTGGGACAGGGGGTTTGGGGAATGAGCAGTTCTTC. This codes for CASSLGTGGLGNEQFF.